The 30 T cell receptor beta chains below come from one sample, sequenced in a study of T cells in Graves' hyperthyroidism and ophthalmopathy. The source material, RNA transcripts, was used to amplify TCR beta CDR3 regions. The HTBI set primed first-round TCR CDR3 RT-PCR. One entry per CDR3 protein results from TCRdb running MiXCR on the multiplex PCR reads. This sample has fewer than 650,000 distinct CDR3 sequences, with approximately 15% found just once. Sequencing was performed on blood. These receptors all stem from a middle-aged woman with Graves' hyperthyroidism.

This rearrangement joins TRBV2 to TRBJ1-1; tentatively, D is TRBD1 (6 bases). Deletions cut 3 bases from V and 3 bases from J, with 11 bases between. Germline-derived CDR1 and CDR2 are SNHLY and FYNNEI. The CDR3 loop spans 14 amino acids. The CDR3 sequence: CASSDTRTDTEAFF. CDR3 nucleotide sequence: TGTGCCAGCAGTGATACCCGGACAGACACTGAAGCTTTCTTT.

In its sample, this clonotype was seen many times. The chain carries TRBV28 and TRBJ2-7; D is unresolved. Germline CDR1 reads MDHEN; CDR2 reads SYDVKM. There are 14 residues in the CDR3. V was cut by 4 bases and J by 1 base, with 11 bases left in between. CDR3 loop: CASSSRRVSYEQYF. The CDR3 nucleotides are TGTGCCAGCAGTTCCAGACGGGTGTCCTACGAGCAGTACTTC.

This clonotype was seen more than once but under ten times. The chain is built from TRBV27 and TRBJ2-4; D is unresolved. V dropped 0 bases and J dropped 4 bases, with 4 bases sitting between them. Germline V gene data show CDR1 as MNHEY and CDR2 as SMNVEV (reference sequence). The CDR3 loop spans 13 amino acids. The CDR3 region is CASSLSVKNIQYF. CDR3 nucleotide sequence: TGTGCCAGCAGTTTATCAGTGAAAAACATTCAGTACTTC.

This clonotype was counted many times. CDR3 nucleotide sequence: TGTGCCAGCAGCGGTAACTATGGCTACACCTTC. Translating it yields CASSGNYGYTF. The chain recombines TRBV28 with TRBJ1-2; D is unresolved. The CDR3 has 11 residues. The germline V gene has CDR1 MDHEN and CDR2 SYDVKM. Between the trimmed V and J ends, which lost 6 bases and 1 base, there was a span of 3 bases.

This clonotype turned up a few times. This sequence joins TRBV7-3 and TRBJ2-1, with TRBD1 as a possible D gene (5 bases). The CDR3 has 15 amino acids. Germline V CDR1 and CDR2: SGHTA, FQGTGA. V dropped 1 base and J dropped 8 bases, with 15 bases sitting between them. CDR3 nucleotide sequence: TGTGCCAGCAGCTTAAATCTCCAGGGTGCCCATGAGCAGTTCTTC. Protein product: CASSLNLQGAHEQFF.

The CDR3 reads CSARAHGPSTDTQYF. CDR3 nucleotides: TGCAGTGCTAGAGCCCACGGCCCATCCACAGATACGCAGTATTTT. The rearrangement uses TRBV20-1 and TRBJ2-3; the D is unclear. Trimming took 1 base from V and 2 from J, leaving 13 bases between them. CDR1 is DFQATT and CDR2 is SNEGSKA in the germline V gene (reference sequence). The CDR3 contains 15 residues.

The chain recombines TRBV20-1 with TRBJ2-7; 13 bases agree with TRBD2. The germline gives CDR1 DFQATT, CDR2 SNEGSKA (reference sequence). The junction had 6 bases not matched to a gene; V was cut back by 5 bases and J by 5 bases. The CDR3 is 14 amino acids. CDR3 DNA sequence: TGCAGTGCTGGAACTAGCGGGAGGGTCAACGAGCAGTACTTC. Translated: CSAGTSGRVNEQYF.

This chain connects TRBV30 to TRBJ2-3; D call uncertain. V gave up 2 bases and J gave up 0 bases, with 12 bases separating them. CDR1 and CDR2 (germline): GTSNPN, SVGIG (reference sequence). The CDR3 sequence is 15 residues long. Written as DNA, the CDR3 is TGTGCCTGGAGTTCGCGTCCTCCTAGCACAGATACGCAGTATTTT. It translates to CAWSSRPPSTDTQYF.

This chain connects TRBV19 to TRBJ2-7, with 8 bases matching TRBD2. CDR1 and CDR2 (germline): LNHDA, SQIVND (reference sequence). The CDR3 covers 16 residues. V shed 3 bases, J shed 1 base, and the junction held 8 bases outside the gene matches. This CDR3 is CASSMGHGTSSYEQYF. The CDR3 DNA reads TGTGCCAGTAGTATGGGACACGGGACTAGTTCCTACGAGCAGTACTTC.

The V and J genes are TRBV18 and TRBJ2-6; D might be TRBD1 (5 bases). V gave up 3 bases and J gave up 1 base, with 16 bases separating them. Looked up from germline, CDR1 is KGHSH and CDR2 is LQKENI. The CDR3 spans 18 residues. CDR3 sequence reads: CASSPAAGYESGANVLTF. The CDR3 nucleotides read TGTGCCAGCTCACCGGCGGCAGGGTATGAGTCTGGGGCCAACGTCCTGACTTTC.

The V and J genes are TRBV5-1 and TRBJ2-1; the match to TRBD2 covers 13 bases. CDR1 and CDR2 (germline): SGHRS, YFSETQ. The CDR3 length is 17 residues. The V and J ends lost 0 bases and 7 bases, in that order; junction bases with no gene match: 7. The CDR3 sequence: CASSLAARTSGSNEQFF. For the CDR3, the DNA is TGCGCCAGCAGCTTGGCCGCCCGGACTAGCGGGAGTAATGAGCAGTTCTTC.

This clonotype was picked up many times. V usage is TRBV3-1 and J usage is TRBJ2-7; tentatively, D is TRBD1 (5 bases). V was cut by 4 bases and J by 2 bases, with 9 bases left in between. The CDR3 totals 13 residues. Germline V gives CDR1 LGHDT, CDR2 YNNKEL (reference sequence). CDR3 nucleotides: TGTGCCAGCAGCCCAGGGAACACCTACGAGCAGTACTTC. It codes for CASSPGNTYEQYF.

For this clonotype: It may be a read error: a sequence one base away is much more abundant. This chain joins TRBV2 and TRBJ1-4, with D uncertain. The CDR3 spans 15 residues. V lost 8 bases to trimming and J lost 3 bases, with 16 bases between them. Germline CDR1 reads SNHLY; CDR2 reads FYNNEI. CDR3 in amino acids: CASFSSLRSNEKLFF. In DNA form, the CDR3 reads TGTGCCAGCTTCTCTTCCTTGAGATCTAATGAAAAACTGTTTTTT.

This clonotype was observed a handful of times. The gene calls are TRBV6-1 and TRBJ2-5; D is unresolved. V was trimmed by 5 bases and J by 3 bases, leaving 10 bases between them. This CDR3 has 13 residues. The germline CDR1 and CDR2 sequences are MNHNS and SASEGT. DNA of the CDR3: TGTGCCAGCAGTTATAGGCCGAAAGAGACCCAGTACTTC. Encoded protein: CASSYRPKETQYF.

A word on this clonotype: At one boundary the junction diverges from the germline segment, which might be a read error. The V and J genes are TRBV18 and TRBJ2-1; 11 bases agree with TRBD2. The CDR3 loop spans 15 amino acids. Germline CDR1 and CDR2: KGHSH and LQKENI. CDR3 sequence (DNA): TGTGTCAGCTCACGGCTAGCGGGAGGCTACAATGAGCAGTTCTTC. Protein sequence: CVSSRLAGGYNEQFF.

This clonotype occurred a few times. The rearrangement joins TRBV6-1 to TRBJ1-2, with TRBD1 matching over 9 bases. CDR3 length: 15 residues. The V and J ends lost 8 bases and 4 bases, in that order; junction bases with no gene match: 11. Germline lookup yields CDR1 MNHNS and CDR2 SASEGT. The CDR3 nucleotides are TGTGCCAGCTATCCCGGGACAGGGCGGCTCTATGGCTACACCTTC. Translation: CASYPGTGRLYGYTF.

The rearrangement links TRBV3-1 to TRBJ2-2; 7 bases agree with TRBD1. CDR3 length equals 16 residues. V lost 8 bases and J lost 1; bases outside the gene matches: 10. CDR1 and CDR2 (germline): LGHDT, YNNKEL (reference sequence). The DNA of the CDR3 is TGTGCCAGCTCACCGGGGACAGCTGGGAACACCGGGGAGCTGTTTTTT. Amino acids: CASSPGTAGNTGELFF.

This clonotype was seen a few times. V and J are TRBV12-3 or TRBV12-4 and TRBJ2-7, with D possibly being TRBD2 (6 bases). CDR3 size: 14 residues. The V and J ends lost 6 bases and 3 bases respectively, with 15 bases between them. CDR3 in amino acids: CASSSPGLNYEQYF. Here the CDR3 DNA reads TGTGCCAGCAGCTCCCCAGGACTAAACTACGAGCAGTACTTC.

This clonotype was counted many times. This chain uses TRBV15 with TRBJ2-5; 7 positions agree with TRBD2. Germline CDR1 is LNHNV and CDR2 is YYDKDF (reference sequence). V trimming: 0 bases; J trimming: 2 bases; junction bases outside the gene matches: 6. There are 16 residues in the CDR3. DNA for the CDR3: TGTGCCACCAGCAGAGAGCCGGTCGGGGGGCAAGAGACCCAGTACTTC. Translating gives CATSREPVGGQETQYF. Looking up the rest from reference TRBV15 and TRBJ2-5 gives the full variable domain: DAMVIQNPRYQVTQFGKPVTLSCSQTLNHNVMYWYQQKSSQAPKLLFHYYDKDFNNEADTPDNFQSRRPNTSFCFLDIRSPGLGDTAMYLCATSREPVGGQETQYFGPGTRLLVL.

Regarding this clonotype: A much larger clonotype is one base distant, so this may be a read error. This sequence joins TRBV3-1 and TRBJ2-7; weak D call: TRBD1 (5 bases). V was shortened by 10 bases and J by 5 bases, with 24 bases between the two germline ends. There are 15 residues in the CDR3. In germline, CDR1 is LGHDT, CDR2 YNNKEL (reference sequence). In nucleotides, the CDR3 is TGTGCCAACAGTCCTACCTGGCAGGGTAGCAACGAGCAGTACTTC. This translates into CANSPTWQGSNEQYF.

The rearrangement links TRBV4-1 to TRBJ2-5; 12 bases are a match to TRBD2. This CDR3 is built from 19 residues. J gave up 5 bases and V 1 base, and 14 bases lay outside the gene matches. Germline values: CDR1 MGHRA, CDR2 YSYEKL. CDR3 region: CASSQASRLAGDRGETQYF. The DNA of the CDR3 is TGCGCCAGCAGCCAAGCCTCTCGACTAGCGGGAGACAGGGGGGAGACCCAGTACTTC.

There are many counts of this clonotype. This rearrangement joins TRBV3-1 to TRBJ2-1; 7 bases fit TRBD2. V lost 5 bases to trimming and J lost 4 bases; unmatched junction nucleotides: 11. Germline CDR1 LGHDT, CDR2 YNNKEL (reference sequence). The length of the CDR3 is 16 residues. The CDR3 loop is CASSSPSSGVYNEQFF. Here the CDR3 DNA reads TGTGCCAGCAGCTCACCATCTAGCGGAGTTTACAATGAGCAGTTCTTC.

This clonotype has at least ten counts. The DNA of the CDR3 is TGTGCCAGCAGTTTATCACAAGCCAGGGGCGAACAAGAGACCCAGTACTTC. This translates into CASSLSQARGEQETQYF. The J gene is TRBJ2-5, the V gene TRBV28; a possible D gene is TRBD1 (6 bases). This CDR3 spans 17 amino acids. Germline CDR1 MDHEN, CDR2 SYDVKM. Trimming took off 1 base at V and 2 bases at J, with 17 bases between the two ends. Looking up the rest from reference TRBV28 and TRBJ2-5 gives the full variable domain: DVKVTQSSRYLVKRTGEKVFLECVQDMDHENMFWYRQDPGLGLRLIYFSYDVKMKEKGDIPEGYSVSREKKERFSLILESASTNQTSMYLCASSLSQARGEQETQYFGPGTRLLVL.

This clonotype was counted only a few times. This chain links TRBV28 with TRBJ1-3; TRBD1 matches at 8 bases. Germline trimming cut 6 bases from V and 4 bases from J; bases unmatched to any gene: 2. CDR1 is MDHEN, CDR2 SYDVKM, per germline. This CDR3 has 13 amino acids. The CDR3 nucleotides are TGTGCCAGCAGCAGGACAGGGGGAAACACCATATATTTT. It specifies CASSRTGGNTIYF. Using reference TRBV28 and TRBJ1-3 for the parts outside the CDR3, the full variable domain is DVKVTQSSRYLVKRTGEKVFLECVQDMDHENMFWYRQDPGLGLRLIYFSYDVKMKEKGDIPEGYSVSREKKERFSLILESASTNQTSMYLCASSRTGGNTIYFGEGSWLTVV.

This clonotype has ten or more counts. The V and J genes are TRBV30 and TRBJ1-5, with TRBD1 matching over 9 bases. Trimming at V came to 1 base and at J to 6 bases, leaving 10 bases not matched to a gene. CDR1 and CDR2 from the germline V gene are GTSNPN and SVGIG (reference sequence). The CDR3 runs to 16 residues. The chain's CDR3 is CAWSAKDRGFGQPQHF. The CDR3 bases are TGTGCCTGGAGTGCAAAGGACAGGGGTTTTGGTCAGCCCCAGCATTTT.

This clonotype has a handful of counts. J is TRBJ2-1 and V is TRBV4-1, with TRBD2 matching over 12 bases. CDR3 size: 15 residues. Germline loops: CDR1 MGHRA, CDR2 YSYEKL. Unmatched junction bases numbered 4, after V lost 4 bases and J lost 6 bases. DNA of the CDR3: TGCGCCAGCAGCCCACTAGCGGGAGGTTTCAATGAGCAGTTCTTC. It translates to CASSPLAGGFNEQFF.

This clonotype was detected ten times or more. Here the CDR3 reads CSVARMGSQETQYF. The CDR3 DNA sequence: TGCAGCGTTGCTCGCATGGGGTCTCAAGAGACCCAGTACTTC. This rearrangement joins TRBV29-1 to TRBJ2-5; D not resolved. The V end was cut by 4 bases, the J end by 2 bases, with 14 bases between. Germline V CDR1 and CDR2: SQVTM, ANQGSEA. The CDR3 consists of 14 residues.

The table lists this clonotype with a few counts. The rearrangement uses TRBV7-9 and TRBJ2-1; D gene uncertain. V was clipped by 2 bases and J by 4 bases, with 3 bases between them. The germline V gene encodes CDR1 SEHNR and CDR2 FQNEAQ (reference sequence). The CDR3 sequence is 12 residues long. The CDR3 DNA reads TGTGCCAGCAGCTTAATGTACAATGAGCAGTTCTTC. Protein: CASSLMYNEQFF.

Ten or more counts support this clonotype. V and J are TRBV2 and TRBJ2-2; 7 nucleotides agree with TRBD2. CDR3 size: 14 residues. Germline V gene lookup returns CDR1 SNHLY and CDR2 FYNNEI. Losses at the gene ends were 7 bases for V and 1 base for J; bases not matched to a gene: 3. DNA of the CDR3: TGTGCCAGCAATGGCGGGGGGAACACCGGGGAGCTGTTTTTT. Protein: CASNGGGNTGELFF.

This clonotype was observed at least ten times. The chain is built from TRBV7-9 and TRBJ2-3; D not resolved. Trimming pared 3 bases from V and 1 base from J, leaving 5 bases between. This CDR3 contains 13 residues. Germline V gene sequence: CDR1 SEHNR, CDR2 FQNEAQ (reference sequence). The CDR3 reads CASSFLGTDTQYF. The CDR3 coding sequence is TGTGCCAGCAGCTTCCTCGGCACAGATACGCAGTATTTT. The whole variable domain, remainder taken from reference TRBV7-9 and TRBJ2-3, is DTGVSQNPRHKITKRGQNVTFRCDPISEHNRLYWYRQTLGQGPEFLTYFQNEAQLEKSRLLSDRFSAERPKGSFSTLEIQRTEQGDSAMYLCASSFLGTDTQYFGPGTRLTVL.